This TCR beta chain was sequenced during a study of blood T cells in healthy people across ages. Overall study: About one barcoded beta molecule per two T cells was the capture yield of template switching.

Germline V CDR1 and CDR2: MNHNY, SVGAGI (reference sequence). V lost 1 base, J lost 1 base, and 2 bases stayed unmatched. CDR3 size: 15 residues. Then a second PCR, running about 6 to 11 cycles, was carried out with a sample-barcoded 5' primer and a J-beta primer mix. TCRdb analysed the 5' RACE reads with MiXCR anew, one entry per CDR3 protein. This table holds about 1.6 million distinct CDR3 sequences, approximately 32% found once. Study-level findings and limits: No one knew whether donors had CMV, which possibly confounded expanded clonotype changes.

Per sample, a minimum of 6.5 million PBMCs were isolated. Concerning this clonotype: The antigen remains undetermined.

This clonotype was obtained from a woman aged 25-40 years in good health. The rearrangement joins TRBV6-6 to TRBJ2-7, with 9 nucleotides matching TRBD1. The source material was blood. CDR3 amino acids: CASSYLQGASYEQYF. DNA of the CDR3: TGTGCCAGCAGTTACTTACAGGGGGCATCCTACGAGCAGTACTTC.